Following are 19 T cell receptor beta chains from one sample sequenced in a study of blood T cell repertoires in COVID-19. Sequencing was performed with immunoSEQ multiplex PCR; in TCRdb, only in-frame clones are kept and a portion is missing. The sample records about 410,000 clones, roughly 90% being singletons. Specimen: peripheral blood. Receptor source: a woman in her twenties or thirties with active or convalescent COVID-19.

The J gene is TRBJ1-1, the V gene TRBV19; D is uncertain. The CDR3 has 15 amino acids. Trimming took off 3 bases at V and 5 bases at J, with 16 bases between the two ends. Germline CDR1 is LNHDA and CDR2 is SQIVND (reference sequence). The CDR3 nucleotides are TGTGCCAGTAGTATTGGGCCCCAGTCTTGGACTGAAGCTTTCTTT. Translated: CASSIGPQSWTEAFF.

The V and J genes are TRBV2 and TRBJ2-7; TRBD2 agrees at 8 bases. Germline CDR1 reads SNHLY; CDR2 reads FYNNEI. CDR3 length equals 17 residues. With V trimmed by 4 bases and J by 1 base, 12 bases remained unmatched. CDR3 sequence: CASSVATSVLKSYEQYF. CDR3 coding DNA: TGTGCCAGCAGTGTGGCGACTAGCGTATTAAAATCCTACGAGCAGTACTTC.

The chain couples TRBV7-9 to TRBJ1-5; D unresolved. With 5 bases removed from V and 1 base from J, the gap between germline ends came to 15 bases. Germline values: CDR1 SEHNR, CDR2 FQNEAQ (reference sequence). The length of the CDR3 is 16 residues. CDR3 coding DNA: TGTGCCAGCAGCCCCTTGGTAACGGGGAGCAATCAGCCCCAGCATTTT. Amino acid sequence: CASSPLVTGSNQPQHF.

This chain connects TRBV12-3 or TRBV12-4 to TRBJ1-1; a weak D match, TRBD1 (5 bases). CDR3 length: 12 amino acids. V was clipped by 6 bases and J by 3 bases, with 8 bases between them. This CDR3 is CASRLTDTEAFF. In DNA form, the CDR3 reads TGTGCCAGCAGATTGACAGACACTGAAGCTTTCTTT.

This sequence joins TRBV10-3 and TRBJ1-1, with no clear D. This CDR3 spans 13 amino acids. The germline V gene has CDR1 ENHRY and CDR2 SYGVKD. Trimming took 5 bases from V and 5 from J, leaving 12 bases between them. CDR3 sequence: CAISNHGDTEAFF. DNA for the CDR3: TGTGCCATCAGTAATCATGGAGATACTGAAGCTTTCTTT.

This clone has more than one count but fewer than ten. This chain joins TRBV7-7 and TRBJ1-1; no firm D call. Trimming took off 1 base at V and 1 base at J, with 10 bases between the two ends. The germline V gene encodes CDR1 SSHAT and CDR2 FNYEAQ (reference sequence). The length of the CDR3 is 15 residues. Written as DNA, the CDR3 is TGTGCCAGCAGCTTAGGAGGGAGCCAGAACACTGAAGCTTTCTTT. It translates to CASSLGGSQNTEAFF.

The chain has TRBV5-1 and TRBJ1-2, with TRBD1 matching 10 bases. The trim removed 3 bases at V and 3 bases at J, leaving 8 bases unmatched. CDR1 is SGHRS and CDR2 is YFSETQ in the germline V gene. The CDR3 extends over 16 amino acids. The CDR3 here is CASSYSSGTGDYGYTF. CDR3 sequence (DNA): TGCGCCAGCAGCTACTCTTCCGGGACAGGGGACTATGGCTACACCTTC.

This clone was recorded only once. The chain recombines TRBV2 with TRBJ1-2, with a possible D match to TRBD1 (6 bases). CDR1 and CDR2 (germline): SNHLY, FYNNEI. This CDR3 comprises 13 residues. V gave up 5 bases and J gave up 8 bases, with 15 bases separating them. The CDR3 spells CASSTNRVYGYTF. The CDR3 DNA follows: TGTGCCAGCAGTACCAACAGGGTTTACGGCTACACCTTC.

There are a few counts of this clone. The chain employs TRBV5-4 and TRBJ1-3; a possible D gene is TRBD1 (6 bases). The CDR3 is made up of 15 amino acids. Trimming took off 1 base at V and 4 bases at J, with 12 bases between the two ends. From germline, CDR1 is SGHNT and CDR2 YYREEE (reference sequence). As DNA, the CDR3 is TGTGCCAGCAGCTTGTCGGGGGGCGCCGGAAACACCATATATTTT. It specifies CASSLSGGAGNTIYF.

The chain uses TRBV7-2 and TRBJ2-7, with a possible D match to TRBD1 (5 bases). V was cut by 1 base and J by 3 bases, with 10 bases left in between. The CDR3 contains 14 residues. The germline V gene encodes CDR1 SGHTA and CDR2 FQGNSA. The CDR3 sequence: CASSLGAGLYEQYF. The CDR3, as DNA: TGTGCCAGCAGCTTAGGAGCAGGGCTCTACGAGCAGTACTTC.

The rearrangement joins TRBV6-5 to TRBJ2-7; TRBD2 might be the D (5 bases). The V gene's germline CDR1 is MNHEY and CDR2 SVGAGI. V dropped 6 bases and J dropped 6 bases, with 12 bases sitting between them. This CDR3 spans 12 amino acids. The CDR3 nucleotides read TGTGCCAGCAGACCCTCCAGCGGCGAGCAGTACTTC. This codes for CASRPSSGEQYF.

The V and J genes are TRBV6-5 and TRBJ1-3; maybe TRBD1 (6 bases). Per germline, CDR1 MNHEY and CDR2 SVGAGI. Trimming pared 11 bases from V and 4 bases from J, leaving 15 bases between. The CDR3 contains 13 residues. In nucleotides, the CDR3 is TGTGCCTCAAAACAGGGTTGGGGAAACACCATATATTTT. Amino acids: CASKQGWGNTIYF.

The CDR3 spells CASSPTTSGGAPDNEQFF. Written as DNA, the CDR3 is TGCGCCAGCAGCCCAACGACTAGCGGGGGGGCCCCTGACAATGAGCAGTTCTTC. This chain uses TRBV4-1 with TRBJ2-1, with 14 bases fitting TRBD2. The germline gives CDR1 MGHRA, CDR2 YSYEKL. V dropped 4 bases and J dropped 5; count of bases not matched to a gene: 10. CDR3 size: 18 residues.

This sequence joins TRBV5-1 and TRBJ2-6; possibly TRBD2 for D (6 bases). The V gene lost 0 bases and the J gene lost 0 bases, with 10 bases spanning the gap. The CDR3 length is 17 residues. Germline loops: CDR1 SGHRS, CDR2 YFSETQ. CDR3 nucleotide sequence: TGCGCCAGCAGCTTGGATGGAGGGAGCTCTGGGGCCAACGTCCTGACTTTC. Residues: CASSLDGGSSGANVLTF.

The chain is built from TRBV30 and TRBJ1-2; D is perhaps TRBD1 (5 bases). V was cut by 5 bases and J by 6 bases, with 13 bases left in between. Per the germline V gene, CDR1 is GTSNPN and CDR2 is SVGIG (reference sequence). The CDR3 loop spans 12 amino acids. The CDR3 spells CAWFTGDDGYTF. In DNA, the CDR3 is TGTGCCTGGTTCACGGGGGATGATGGCTACACCTTC.

The chain is built from TRBV28 and TRBJ2-1, with D possibly TRBD1 on 6 matching bases. The length of the CDR3 is 13 residues. CDR1 is MDHEN, CDR2 SYDVKM, per germline. V dropped 5 bases and J dropped 9 bases, with 14 bases sitting between them. The CDR3 loop reads CASSQRGGPEQFF. CDR3 bases: TGTGCCAGCAGTCAAAGAGGGGGACCTGAGCAGTTCTTC.

The chain links TRBV6-1 to TRBJ2-7, with 14 bases fitting TRBD2. Germline CDR1 is MNHNS and CDR2 is SASEGT. With V trimmed by 3 bases and J by 2 bases, 9 bases remained unmatched. This CDR3 is 18 amino acids long. In DNA, the CDR3 is TGTGCCAGCAGTGAGCTGGGACTAGCGGGAGTTCGAACCTACGAGCAGTACTTC. Encoded protein: CASSELGLAGVRTYEQYF.

The V gene is TRBV15, the J gene TRBJ1-1; perhaps TRBD1 as D (5 bases). CDR3 length: 15 residues. From germline, CDR1 is LNHNV and CDR2 YYDKDF (reference sequence). Trimming stripped 0 bases from V and 5 bases from J, with 13 bases between. For the CDR3, the DNA is TGTGCCACCAGCAGAGAAATTGGGGGGAGAACTGAAGCTTTCTTT. This codes for CATSREIGGRTEAFF.

The chain couples TRBV10-2 to TRBJ2-3; TRBD2 aligns across 11 bases. The J segment lost 1 base and the V segment lost 5 bases, leaving 2 bases of the junction unmatched. Germline values: CDR1 WSHSY, CDR2 SAAADI. The CDR3 has 15 amino acids. The CDR3 DNA sequence: TGCGCCAGCAGTTTAGCGGGAGGGGGCACAGATACGCAGTATTTT. The encoded protein is CASSLAGGGTDTQYF.